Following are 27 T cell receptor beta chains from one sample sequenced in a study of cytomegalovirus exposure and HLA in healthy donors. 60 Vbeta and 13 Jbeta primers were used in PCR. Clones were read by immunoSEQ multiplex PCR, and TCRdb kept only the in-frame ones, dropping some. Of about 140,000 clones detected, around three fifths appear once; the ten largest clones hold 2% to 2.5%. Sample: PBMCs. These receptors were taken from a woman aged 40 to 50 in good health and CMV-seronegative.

The chain's CDR3 is CASSSRVGQPNNEQFF. The CDR3 nucleotides read TGTGCCAGCAGCTCGAGGGTGGGACAGCCGAACAATGAGCAGTTCTTC. The chain employs TRBV7-2 and TRBJ2-1; 7 nucleotides align to TRBD1. V was clipped by 4 bases and J by 5 bases; unmatched bases: 11. The CDR3 is 16 amino acids. CDR1 and CDR2 (germline): SGHTA, FQGNSA.

CDR3 residues: CASSERGGSAGANVLTF. CDR3 bases: TGTGCCAGCAGCGAGCGGGGGGGCTCCGCTGGGGCCAACGTCCTGACTTTC. The chain links TRBV7-6 to TRBJ2-6, with 10 bases lining up with TRBD2. The CDR3 has 17 residues. Germline CDR1 SGHVS, CDR2 FNYEAQ. J was trimmed by 2 bases and V by 5 bases; bases with no gene match: 6. The entire variable domain, with the rest obtained from reference TRBV7-6 and TRBJ2-6, is as follows: GAGVSQSPRYKVTKRGQDVALRCDPISGHVSLYWYRQALGQGPEFLTYFNYEAQQDKSGLPNDRFSAERPEGSISTLTIQRTEQRDSAMYRCASSERGGSAGANVLTFGAGSRLTVL.

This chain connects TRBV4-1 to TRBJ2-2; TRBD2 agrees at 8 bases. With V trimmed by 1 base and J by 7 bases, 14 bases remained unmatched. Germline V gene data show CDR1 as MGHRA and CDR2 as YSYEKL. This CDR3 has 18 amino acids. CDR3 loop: CASSQAPGRLAGGGELFF. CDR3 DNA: TGCGCCAGCAGCCAAGCCCCGGGGCGCCTAGCGGGCGGCGGGGAGCTGTTTTTT.

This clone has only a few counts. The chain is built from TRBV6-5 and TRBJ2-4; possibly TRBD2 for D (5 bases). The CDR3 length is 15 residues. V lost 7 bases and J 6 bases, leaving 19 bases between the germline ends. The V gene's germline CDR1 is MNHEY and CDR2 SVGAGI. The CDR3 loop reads CASIFTRVPLNIQYF. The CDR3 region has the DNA TGTGCCAGCATTTTTACGCGGGTACCCTTAAACATTCAGTACTTC.

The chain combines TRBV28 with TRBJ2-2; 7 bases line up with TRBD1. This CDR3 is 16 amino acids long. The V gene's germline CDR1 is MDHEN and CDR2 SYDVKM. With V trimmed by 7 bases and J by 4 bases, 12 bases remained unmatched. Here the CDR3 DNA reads TGTGCCAGCATTTCCCGGAAGGGGGCGGCCACCGGGGAGCTGTTTTTT. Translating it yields CASISRKGAATGELFF.

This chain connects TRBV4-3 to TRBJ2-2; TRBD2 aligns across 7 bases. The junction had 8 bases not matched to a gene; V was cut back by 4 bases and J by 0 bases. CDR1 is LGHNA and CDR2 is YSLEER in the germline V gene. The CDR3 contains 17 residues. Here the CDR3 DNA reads TGCGCCAGCAGCCCGAGCCCTAGCGGAACGAACACCGGGGAGCTGTTTTTT. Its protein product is CASSPSPSGTNTGELFF.

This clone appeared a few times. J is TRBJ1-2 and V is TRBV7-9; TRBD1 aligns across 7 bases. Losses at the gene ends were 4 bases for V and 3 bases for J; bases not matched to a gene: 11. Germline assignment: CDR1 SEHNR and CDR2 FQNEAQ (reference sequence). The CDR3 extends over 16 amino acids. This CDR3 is CASSSRTGWEDYGYTF. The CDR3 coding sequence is TGTGCCAGCAGCTCTCGGACAGGATGGGAGGACTATGGCTACACCTTC.

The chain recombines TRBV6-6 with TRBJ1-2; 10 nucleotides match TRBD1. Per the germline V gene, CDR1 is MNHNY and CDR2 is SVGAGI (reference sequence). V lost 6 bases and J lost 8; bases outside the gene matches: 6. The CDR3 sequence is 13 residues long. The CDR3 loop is CASRSPGQGGYTF. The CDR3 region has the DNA TGTGCCAGCAGGTCACCGGGACAGGGGGGCTACACCTTC.

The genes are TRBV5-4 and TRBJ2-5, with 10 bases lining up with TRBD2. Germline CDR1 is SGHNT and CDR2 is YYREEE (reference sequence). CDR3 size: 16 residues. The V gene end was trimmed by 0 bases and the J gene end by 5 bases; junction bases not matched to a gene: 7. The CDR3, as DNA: TGTGCCAGCAGCTTGGACGGGACTAGCGAGGTTGAGACCCAGTACTTC. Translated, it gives CASSLDGTSEVETQYF.

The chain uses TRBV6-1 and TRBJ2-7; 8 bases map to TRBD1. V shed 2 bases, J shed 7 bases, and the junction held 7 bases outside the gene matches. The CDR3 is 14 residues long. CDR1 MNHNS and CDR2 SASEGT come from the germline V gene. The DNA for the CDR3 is TGTGCCAGCAGTGAACAGGACAGGGCTAGAGAGCAGTACTTC. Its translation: CASSEQDRAREQYF.

CDR3 region: CATSPRQGASYEQYF. The CDR3 DNA sequence: TGCGCCACCTCACCTCGACAGGGGGCCTCCTACGAGCAGTACTTC. The V and J genes are TRBV5-1 and TRBJ2-7; the match to TRBD1 covers 10 bases. V was clipped by 9 bases and J by 0 bases; unmatched bases: 9. This CDR3 is built from 15 residues. From germline, CDR1 is SGHRS and CDR2 YFSETQ.

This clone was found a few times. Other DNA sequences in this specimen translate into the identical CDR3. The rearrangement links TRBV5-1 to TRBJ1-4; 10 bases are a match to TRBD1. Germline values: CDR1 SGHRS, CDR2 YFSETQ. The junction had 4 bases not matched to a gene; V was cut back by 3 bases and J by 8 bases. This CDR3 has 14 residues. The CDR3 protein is CASSSDRGNEKLFF. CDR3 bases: TGCGCCAGCAGCTCGGACAGGGGGAACGAAAAACTGTTTTTT.

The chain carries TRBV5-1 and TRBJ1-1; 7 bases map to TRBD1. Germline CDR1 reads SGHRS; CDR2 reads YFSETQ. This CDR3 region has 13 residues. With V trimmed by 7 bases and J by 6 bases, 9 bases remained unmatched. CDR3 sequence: CASGLQGTAEAFF. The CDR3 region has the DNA TGCGCCAGCGGTCTACAGGGGACGGCTGAAGCTTTCTTT. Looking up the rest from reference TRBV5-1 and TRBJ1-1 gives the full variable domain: KAGVTQTPRYLIKTRGQQVTLSCSPISGHRSVSWYQQTPGQGLQFLFEYFSETQRNKGNFPGRFSGRQFSNSRSEMNVSTLELGDSALYLCASGLQGTAEAFFGQGTRLTVV.

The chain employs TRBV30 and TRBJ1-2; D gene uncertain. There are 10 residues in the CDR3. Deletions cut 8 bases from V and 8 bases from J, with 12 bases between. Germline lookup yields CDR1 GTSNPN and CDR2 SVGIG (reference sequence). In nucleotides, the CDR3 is TGTGCCGGCCGACATTACGGCTACACCTTC. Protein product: CAGRHYGYTF.

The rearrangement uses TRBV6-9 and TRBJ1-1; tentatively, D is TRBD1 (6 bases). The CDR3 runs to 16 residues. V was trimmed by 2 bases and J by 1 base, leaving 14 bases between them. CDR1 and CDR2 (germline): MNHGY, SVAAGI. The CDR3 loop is CASSYIGGQKNTEAFF. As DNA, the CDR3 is TGTGCCAGCAGTTATATCGGGGGGCAAAAGAACACTGAAGCTTTCTTT.

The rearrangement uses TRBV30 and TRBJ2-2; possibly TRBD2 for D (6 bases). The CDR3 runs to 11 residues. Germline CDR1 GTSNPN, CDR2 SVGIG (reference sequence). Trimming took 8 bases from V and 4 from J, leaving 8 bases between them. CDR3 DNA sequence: TGTGCCCACGGGAGCACCGGGGAGCTGTTTTTT. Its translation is CAHGSTGELFF.

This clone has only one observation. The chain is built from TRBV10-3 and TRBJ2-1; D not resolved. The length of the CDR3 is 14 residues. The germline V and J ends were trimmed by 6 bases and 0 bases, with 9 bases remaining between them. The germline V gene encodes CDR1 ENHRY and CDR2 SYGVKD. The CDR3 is CAIRSTGSYNEQFF. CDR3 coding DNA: TGTGCCATCAGATCAACCGGCTCCTACAATGAGCAGTTCTTC.

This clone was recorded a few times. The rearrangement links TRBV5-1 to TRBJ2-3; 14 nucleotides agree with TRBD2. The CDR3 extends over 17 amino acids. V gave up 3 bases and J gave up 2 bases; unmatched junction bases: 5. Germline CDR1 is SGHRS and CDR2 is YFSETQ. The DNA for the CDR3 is TGCGCCAGCAGCTCGGGACTAGCGGGGGCCACCACAGATACGCAGTATTTT. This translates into CASSSGLAGATTDTQYF.

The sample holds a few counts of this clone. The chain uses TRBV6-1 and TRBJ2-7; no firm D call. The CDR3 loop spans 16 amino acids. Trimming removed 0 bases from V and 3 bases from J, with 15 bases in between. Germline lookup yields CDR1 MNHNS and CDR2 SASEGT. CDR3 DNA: TGTGCCAGCAGTGAAGCGCAACAGCCGCAGTACTACGAGCAGTACTTC. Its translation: CASSEAQQPQYYEQYF.

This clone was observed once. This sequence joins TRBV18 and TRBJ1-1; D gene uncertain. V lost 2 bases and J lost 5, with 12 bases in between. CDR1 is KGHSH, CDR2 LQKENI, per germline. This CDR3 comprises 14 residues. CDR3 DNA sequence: TGTGCCAGCTCACCAACCAGAGGGTGGACTGAAGCTTTCTTT. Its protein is CASSPTRGWTEAFF. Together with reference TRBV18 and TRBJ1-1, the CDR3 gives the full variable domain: NAGVMQNPRHLVRRRGQEARLRCSPMKGHSHVYWYRQLPEEGLKFMVYLQKENIIDESGMPKERFSAEFPKEGPSILRIQQVVRGDSAAYFCASSPTRGWTEAFFGQGTRLTVV.

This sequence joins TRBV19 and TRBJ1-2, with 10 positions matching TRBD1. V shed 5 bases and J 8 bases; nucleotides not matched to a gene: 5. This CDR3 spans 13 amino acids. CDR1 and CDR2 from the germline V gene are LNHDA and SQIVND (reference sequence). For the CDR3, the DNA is TGTGCCAGTAGTGCCGGGACAGGGGTAGGCTACACCTTC. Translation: CASSAGTGVGYTF. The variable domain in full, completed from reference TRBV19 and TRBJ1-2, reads DGGITQSPKYLFRKEGQNVTLSCEQNLNHDAMYWYRQDPGQGLRLIYYSQIVNDFQKGDIAEGYSVSREKKESFPLTVTSAQKNPTAFYLCASSAGTGVGYTFGSGTRLTVV.

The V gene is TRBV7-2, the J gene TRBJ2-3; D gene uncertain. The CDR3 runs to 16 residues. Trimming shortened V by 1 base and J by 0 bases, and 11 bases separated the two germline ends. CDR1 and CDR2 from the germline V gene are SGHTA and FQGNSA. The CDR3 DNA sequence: TGTGCCAGCAGCTTAGTTAACGCCGCGAGCACAGATACGCAGTATTTT. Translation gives CASSLVNAASTDTQYF.

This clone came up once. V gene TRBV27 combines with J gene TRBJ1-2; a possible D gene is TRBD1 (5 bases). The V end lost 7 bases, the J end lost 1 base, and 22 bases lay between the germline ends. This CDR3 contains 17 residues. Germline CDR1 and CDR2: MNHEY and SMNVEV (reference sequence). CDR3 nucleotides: TGTGCCAGCAAAGGCCAATCCAGGGTATGGGGTAACTATGGCTACACCTTC. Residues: CASKGQSRVWGNYGYTF.

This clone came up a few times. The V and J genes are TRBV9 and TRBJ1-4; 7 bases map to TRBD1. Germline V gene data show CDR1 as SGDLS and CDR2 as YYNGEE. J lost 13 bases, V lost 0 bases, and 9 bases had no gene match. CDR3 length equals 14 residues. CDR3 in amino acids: CASSVGSWRTGLFF. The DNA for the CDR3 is TGTGCCAGCAGCGTAGGGTCTTGGAGGACAGGACTGTTTTTT.

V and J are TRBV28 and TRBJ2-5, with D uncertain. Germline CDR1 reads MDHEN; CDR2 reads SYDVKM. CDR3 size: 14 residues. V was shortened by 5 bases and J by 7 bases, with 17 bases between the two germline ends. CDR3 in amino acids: CASSQTSPGGTQYF. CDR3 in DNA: TGTGCCAGCAGTCAAACCTCCCCCGGCGGGACCCAGTACTTC. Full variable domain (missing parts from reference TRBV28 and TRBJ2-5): DVKVTQSSRYLVKRTGEKVFLECVQDMDHENMFWYRQDPGLGLRLIYFSYDVKMKEKGDIPEGYSVSREKKERFSLILESASTNQTSMYLCASSQTSPGGTQYFGPGTRLLVL.

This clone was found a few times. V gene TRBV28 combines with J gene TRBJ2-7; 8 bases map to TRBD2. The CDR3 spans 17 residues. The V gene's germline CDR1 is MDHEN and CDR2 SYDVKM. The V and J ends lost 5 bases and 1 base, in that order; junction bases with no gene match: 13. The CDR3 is CASSTNLERGPSYEQYF. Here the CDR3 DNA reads TGTGCCAGCAGTACCAACCTAGAGCGGGGGCCATCCTACGAGCAGTACTTC.

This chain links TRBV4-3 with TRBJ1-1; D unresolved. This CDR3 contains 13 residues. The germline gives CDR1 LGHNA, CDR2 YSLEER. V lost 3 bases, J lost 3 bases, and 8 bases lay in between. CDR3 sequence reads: CASSQGLDTEAFF. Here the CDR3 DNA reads TGCGCCAGCAGCCAGGGCTTAGACACTGAAGCTTTCTTT.